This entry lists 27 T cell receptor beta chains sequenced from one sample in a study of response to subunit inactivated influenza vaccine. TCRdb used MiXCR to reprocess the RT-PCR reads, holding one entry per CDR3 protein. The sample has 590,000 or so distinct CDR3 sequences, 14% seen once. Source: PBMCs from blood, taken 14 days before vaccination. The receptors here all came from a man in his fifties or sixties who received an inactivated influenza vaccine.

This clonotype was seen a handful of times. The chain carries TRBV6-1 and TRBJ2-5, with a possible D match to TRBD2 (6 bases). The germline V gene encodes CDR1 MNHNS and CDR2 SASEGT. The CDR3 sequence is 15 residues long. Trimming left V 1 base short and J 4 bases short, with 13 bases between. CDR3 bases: TGTGCCAGCAGTGAAGATGTGGGGACTGGAGAGACCCAGTACTTC. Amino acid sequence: CASSEDVGTGETQYF.

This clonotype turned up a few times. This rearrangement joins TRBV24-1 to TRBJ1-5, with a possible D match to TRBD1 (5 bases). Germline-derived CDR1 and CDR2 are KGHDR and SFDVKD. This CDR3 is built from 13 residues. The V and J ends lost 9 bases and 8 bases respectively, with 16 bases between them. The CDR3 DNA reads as TGTGCCACCGGCCGCGGGGGGTCTGAGCCCCAGCATTTT. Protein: CATGRGGSEPQHF.

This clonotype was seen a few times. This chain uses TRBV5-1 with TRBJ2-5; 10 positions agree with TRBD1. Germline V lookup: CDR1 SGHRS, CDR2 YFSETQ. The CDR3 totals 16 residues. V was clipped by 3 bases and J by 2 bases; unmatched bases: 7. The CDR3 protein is CASSSVGTGVQETQYF. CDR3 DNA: TGCGCCAGCAGCTCGGTAGGGACAGGGGTGCAAGAGACCCAGTACTTC.

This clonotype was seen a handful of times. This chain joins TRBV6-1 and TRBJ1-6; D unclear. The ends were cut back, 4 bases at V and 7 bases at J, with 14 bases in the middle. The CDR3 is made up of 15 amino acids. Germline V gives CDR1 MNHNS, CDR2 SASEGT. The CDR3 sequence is CASSGVRASNSPLHF. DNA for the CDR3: TGTGCCAGCAGTGGGGTTAGGGCCTCAAATTCACCCCTCCACTTT.

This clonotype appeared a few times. The CDR3 reads CASSLAGEYQPQHF. The CDR3 DNA reads as TGTGCCAGCAGCTTGGCAGGGGAGTATCAGCCCCAGCATTTT. The rearrangement joins TRBV5-6 to TRBJ1-5; D is perhaps TRBD1 (6 bases). CDR3 length: 14 residues. V was cut by 0 bases and J by 5 bases, with 9 bases left in between. Germline V CDR1 and CDR2: SGHDT, YYEEEE.

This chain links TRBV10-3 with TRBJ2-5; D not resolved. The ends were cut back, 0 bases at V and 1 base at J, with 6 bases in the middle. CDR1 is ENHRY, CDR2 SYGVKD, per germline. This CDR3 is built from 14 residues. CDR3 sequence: CAISESQTQETQYF. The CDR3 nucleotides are TGTGCCATCAGTGAGTCCCAAACCCAAGAGACCCAGTACTTC.

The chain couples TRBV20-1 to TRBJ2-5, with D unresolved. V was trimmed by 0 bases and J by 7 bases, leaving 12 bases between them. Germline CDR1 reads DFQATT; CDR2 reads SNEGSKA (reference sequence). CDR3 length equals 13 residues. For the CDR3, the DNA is TGCAGTGCTAGAGAACGTCCGTTTGGGACCCAGTACTTC. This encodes CSARERPFGTQYF.

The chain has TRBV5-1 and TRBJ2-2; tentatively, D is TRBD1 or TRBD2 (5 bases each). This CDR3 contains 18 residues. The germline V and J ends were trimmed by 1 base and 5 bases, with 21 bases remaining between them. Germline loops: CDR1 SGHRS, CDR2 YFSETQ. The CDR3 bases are TGCGCCAGCAGCTTGAGAGGGGCCCAGGCCGCGAGGACCGGGGAGCTGTTTTTT. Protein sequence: CASSLRGAQAARTGELFF.

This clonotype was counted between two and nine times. In DNA form, the CDR3 reads TGTGCCAGCTCCGGGACAGAATTCATTCAGTACTTC. Residues: CASSGTEFIQYF. The chain joins TRBV6-6 to TRBJ2-4, with 7 bases lining up with TRBD1. Germline V gives CDR1 MNHNY, CDR2 SVGAGI (reference sequence). With 8 bases clipped from V and 9 bases from J, the junction kept 7 bases outside the gene matches. The CDR3 contains 12 residues.

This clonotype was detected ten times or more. CDR3 nucleotides: TGCGCCAGCAGCTTGAGCACAGGGGGCTCCGGTGGAAACACCATATATTTT. The encoded protein is CASSLSTGGSGGNTIYF. The chain links TRBV5-1 to TRBJ1-3; 9 bases align to TRBD1. J lost 3 bases, V lost 1 base, and 8 bases had no gene match. The CDR3 is made up of 17 amino acids. Germline lookup yields CDR1 SGHRS and CDR2 YFSETQ.

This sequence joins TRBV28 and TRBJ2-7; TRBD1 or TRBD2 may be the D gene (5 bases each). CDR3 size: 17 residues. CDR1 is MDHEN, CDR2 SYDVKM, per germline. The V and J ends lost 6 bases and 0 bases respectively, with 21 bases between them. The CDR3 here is CASRPQRWGISSYEQYF. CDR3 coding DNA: TGTGCCAGCAGACCACAGCGGTGGGGGATTAGCTCCTACGAGCAGTACTTC.

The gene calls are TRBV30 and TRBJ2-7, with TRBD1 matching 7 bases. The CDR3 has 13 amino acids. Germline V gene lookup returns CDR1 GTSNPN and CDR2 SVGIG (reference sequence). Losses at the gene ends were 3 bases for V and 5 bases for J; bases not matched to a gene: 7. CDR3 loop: CAWSLTGTDEQYF. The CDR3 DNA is TGTGCCTGGAGCTTGACAGGGACGGACGAGCAGTACTTC.

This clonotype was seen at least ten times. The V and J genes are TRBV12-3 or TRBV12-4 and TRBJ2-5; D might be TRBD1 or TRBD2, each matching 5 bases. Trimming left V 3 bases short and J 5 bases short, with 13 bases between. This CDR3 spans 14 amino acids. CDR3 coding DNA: TGTGCCAGCAGTTTCATCAGCTGGGGGGAGACCCAGTACTTC. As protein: CASSFISWGETQYF.

The CDR3 reads CASGWGGSVYEQYF. DNA for the CDR3: TGTGCCAGCGGCTGGGGCGGGAGTGTCTACGAGCAGTACTTC. The chain combines TRBV7-2 with TRBJ2-7, with TRBD2 identical over 7 bases. This CDR3 contains 14 residues. Germline trimming cut 8 bases from V and 3 bases from J; bases unmatched to any gene: 10. Per the germline V gene, CDR1 is SGHTA and CDR2 is FQGNSA.

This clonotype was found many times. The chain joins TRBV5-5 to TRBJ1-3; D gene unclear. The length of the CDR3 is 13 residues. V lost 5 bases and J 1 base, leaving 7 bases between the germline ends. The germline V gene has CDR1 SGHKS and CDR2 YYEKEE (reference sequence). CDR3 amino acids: CASRTSSGNTIYF. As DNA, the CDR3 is TGTGCCAGCAGGACATCTTCTGGAAACACCATATATTTT.

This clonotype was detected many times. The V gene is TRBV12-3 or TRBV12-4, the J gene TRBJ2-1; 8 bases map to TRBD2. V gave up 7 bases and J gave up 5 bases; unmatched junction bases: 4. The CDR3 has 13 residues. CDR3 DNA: TGTGCCAGCAACCAACTAGCGGACAATGAGCAGTTCTTC. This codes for CASNQLADNEQFF.

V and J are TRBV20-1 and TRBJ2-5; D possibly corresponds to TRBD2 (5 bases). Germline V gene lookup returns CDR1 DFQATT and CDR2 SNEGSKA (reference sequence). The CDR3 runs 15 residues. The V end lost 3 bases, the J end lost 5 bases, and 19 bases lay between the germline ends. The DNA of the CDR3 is TGCAGTGCTAGGGTCAACCCCACGCGGGTGGAGACCCAGTACTTC. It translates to CSARVNPTRVETQYF.

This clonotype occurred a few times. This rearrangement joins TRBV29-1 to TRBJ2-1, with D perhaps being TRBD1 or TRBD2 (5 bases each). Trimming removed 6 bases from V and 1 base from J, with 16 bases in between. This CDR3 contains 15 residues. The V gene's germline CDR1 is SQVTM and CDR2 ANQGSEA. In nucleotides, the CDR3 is TGCAGCGTCGGGACGGCCTTTGGGTCCTACAATGAGCAGTTCTTC. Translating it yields CSVGTAFGSYNEQFF.

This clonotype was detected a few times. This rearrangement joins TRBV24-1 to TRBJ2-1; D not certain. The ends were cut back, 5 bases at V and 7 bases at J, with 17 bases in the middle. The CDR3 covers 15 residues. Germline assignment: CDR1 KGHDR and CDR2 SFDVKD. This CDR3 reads CATSVPSPERNEQFF. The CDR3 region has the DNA TGTGCCACCAGTGTACCCAGCCCCGAAAGAAATGAGCAGTTCTTC.

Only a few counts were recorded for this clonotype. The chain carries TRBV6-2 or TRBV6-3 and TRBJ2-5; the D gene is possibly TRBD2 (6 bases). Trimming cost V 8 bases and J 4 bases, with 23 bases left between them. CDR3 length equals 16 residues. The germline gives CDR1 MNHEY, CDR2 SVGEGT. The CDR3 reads CASHPLAGGIGETQYF. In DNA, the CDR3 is TGTGCCAGCCACCCGCTGGCGGGCGGGATTGGAGAGACCCAGTACTTC.

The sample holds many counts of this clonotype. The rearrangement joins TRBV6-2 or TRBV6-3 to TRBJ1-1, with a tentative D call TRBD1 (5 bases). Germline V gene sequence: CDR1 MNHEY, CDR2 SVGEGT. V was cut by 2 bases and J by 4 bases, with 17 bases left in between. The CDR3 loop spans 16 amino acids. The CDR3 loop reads CASSYPPGGSFTEAFF. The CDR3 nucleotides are TGTGCCAGCAGTTACCCCCCTGGGGGGTCGTTCACTGAAGCTTTCTTT.

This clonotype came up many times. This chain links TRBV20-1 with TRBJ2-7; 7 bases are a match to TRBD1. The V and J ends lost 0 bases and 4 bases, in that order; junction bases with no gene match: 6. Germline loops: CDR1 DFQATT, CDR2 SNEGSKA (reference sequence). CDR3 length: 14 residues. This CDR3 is CSAREPATGYEQYF. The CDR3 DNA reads TGCAGTGCTAGAGAACCTGCGACAGGGTACGAGCAGTACTTC.

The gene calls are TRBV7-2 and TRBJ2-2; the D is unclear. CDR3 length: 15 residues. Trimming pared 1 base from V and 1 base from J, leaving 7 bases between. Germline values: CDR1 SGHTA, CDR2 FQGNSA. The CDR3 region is CASSLVMGNTGELFF. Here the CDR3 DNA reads TGTGCCAGCAGCTTAGTCATGGGGAACACCGGGGAGCTGTTTTTT.

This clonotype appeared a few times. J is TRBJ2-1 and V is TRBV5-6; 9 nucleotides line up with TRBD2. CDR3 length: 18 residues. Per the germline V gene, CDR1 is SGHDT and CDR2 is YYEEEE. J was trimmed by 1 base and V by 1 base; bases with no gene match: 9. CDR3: CASSLLGGGAVSYNEQFF. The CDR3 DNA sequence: TGTGCCAGCAGCTTGCTTGGCGGGGGGGCCGTATCCTACAATGAGCAGTTCTTC.

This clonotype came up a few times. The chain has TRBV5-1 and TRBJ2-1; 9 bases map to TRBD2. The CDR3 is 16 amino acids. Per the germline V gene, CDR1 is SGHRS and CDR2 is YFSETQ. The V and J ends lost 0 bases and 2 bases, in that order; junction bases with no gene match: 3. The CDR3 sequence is CASSLETSGTYNEQFF. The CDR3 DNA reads TGCGCCAGCAGCTTGGAGACTAGCGGAACCTACAATGAGCAGTTCTTC.

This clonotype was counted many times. DNA of the CDR3: TGTGCCAGCAGCTATTCCGGGACTAGCGGGGGGAGTCCAGATACGCAGTATTTT. It translates to CASSYSGTSGGSPDTQYF. V is TRBV7-8 and J is TRBJ2-3, with 15 bases aligning to TRBD2. The CDR3 is 18 residues long. V dropped 4 bases and J dropped 4; count of bases not matched to a gene: 9. Germline CDR1 is SGHVS and CDR2 is FQNEAQ.

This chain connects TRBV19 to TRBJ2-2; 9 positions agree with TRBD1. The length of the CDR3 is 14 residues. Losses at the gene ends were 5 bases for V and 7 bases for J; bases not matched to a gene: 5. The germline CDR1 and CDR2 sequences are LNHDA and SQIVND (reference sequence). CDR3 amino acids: CASSPGTGNGELFF. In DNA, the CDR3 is TGTGCCAGTAGTCCGGGGACAGGGAACGGGGAGCTGTTTTTT.